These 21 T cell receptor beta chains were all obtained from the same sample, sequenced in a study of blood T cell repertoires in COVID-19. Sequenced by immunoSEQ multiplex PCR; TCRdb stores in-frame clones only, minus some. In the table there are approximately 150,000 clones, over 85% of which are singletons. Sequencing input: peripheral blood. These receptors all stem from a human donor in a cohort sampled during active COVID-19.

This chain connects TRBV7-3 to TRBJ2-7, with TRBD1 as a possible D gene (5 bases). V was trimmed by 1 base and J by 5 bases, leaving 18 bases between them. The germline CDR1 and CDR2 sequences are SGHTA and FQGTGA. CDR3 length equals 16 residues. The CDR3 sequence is CASSLIRSKGIHEQYF. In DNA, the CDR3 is TGTGCCAGCAGCTTAATTCGGTCTAAGGGGATCCACGAGCAGTACTTC.

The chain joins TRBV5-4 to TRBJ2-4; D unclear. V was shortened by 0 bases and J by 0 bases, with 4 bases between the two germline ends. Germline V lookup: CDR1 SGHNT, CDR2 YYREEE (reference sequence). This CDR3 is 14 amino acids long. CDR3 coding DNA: TGTGCCAGCAGCTTGGATCTAGCCAAAAACATTCAGTACTTC. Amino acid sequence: CASSLDLAKNIQYF.

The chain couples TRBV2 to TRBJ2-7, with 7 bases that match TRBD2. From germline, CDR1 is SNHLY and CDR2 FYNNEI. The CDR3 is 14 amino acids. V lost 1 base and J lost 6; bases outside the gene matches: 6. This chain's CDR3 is CASSEGWGGIEQYF. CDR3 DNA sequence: TGTGCCAGCAGTGAAGGGTGGGGAGGGATCGAGCAGTACTTC. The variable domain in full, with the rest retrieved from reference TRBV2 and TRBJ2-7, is EPEVTQTPSHQVTQMGQEVILRCVPISNHLYFYWYRQILGQKVEFLVSFYNNEISEKSEIFDDQFSVERPDGSNFTLKIRSTKLEDSAMYFCASSEGWGGIEQYFGPGTRLTVT.

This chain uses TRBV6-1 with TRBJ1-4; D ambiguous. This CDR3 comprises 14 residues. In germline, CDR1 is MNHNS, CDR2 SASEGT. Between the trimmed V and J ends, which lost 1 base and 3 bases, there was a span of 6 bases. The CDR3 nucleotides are TGTGCCAGCAGTGAAGGGGCAGCTAATGAAAAACTGTTTTTT. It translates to CASSEGAANEKLFF.

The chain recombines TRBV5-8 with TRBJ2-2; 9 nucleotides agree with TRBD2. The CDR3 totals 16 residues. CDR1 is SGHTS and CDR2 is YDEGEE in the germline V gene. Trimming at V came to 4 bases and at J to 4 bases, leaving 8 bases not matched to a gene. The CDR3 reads CASSQGLAGITGELFF. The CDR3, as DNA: TGTGCCAGCAGCCAGGGGCTAGCGGGGATCACCGGGGAGCTGTTTTTT. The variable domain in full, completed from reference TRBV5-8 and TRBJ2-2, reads EAGVTQSPTHLIKTRGQQATLRCSPISGHTSVYWYQQALGLGLQFLLWYDEGEERNRGNFPPRFSGRQFPNYSSELNVNALELEDSALYLCASSQGLAGITGELFFGEGSRLTVL.

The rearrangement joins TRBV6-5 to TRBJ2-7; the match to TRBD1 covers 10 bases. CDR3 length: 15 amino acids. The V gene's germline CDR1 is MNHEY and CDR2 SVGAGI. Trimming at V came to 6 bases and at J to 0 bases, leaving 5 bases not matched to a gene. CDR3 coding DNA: TGTGCCAGCAGCGGGGACAGGGGATTCTCCTACGAGCAGTACTTC. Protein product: CASSGDRGFSYEQYF.

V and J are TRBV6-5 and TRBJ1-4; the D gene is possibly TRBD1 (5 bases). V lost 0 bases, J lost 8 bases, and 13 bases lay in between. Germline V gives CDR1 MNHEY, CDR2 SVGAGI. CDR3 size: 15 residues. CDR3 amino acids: CASSYSGGSGEKLFF. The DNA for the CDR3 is TGTGCCAGCAGTTACTCGGGGGGAAGTGGAGAAAAACTGTTTTTT.

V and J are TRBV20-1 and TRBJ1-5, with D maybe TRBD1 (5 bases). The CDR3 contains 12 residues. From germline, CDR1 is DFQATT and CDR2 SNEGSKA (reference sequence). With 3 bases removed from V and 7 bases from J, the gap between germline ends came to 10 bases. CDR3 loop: CSASPGRQPQHF. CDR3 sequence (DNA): TGCAGTGCTAGTCCAGGGCGACAGCCCCAGCATTTT.

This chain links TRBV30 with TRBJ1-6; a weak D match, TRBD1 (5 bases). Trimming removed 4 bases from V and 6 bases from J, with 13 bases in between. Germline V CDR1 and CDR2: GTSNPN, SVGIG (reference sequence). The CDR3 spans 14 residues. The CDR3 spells CAWNQGVVNSPLHF. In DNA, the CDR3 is TGTGCCTGGAACCAAGGGGTGGTTAATTCACCCCTCCACTTT.

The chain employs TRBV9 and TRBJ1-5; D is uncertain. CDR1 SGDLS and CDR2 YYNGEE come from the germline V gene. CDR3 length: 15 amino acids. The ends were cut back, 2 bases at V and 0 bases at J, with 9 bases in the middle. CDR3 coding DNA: TGTGCCAGCAGCGTCGGGGTAGATAGCAATCAGCCCCAGCATTTT. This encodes CASSVGVDSNQPQHF.

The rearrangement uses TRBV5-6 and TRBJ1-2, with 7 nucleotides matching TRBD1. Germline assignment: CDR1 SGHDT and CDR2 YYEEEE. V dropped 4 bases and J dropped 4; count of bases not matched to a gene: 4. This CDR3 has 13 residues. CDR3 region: CASSIGGGYGYTF. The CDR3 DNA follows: TGTGCCAGCAGCATAGGGGGCGGCTATGGCTACACCTTC.

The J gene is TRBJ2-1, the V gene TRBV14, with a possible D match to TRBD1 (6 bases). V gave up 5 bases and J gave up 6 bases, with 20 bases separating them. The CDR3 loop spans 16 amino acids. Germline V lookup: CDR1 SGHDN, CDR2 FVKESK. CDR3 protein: CASSSYVGHYSNEQFF. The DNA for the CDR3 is TGTGCCAGCAGCTCCTATGTGGGACACTATTCCAATGAGCAGTTCTTC. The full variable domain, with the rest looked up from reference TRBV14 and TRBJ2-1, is EAGVTQFPSHSVIEKGQTVTLRCDPISGHDNLYWYRRVMGKEIKFLLHFVKESKQDESGMPNNRFLAERTGGTYSTLKVQPAELEDSGVYFCASSSYVGHYSNEQFFGPGTRLTVL.

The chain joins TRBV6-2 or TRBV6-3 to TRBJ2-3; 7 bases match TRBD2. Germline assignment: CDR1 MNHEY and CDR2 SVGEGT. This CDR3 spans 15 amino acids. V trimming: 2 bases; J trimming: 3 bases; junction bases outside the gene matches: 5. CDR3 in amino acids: CASSYVSGGTDTQYF. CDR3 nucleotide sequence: TGTGCCAGCAGTTACGTGTCGGGGGGTACAGATACGCAGTATTTT.

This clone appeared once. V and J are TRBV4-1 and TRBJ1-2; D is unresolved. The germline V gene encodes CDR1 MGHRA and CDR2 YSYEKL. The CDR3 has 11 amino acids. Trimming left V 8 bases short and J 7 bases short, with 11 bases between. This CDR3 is CASVLLPGYTF. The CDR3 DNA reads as TGCGCCAGCGTCCTCCTTCCTGGCTACACCTTC.

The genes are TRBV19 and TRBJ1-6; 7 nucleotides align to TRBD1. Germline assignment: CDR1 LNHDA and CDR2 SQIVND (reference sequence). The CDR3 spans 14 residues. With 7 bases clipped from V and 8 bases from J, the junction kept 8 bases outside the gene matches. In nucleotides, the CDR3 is TGTGCCAGTACCGAGACAGGGCTCGATTCACCCCTCCACTTT. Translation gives CASTETGLDSPLHF.

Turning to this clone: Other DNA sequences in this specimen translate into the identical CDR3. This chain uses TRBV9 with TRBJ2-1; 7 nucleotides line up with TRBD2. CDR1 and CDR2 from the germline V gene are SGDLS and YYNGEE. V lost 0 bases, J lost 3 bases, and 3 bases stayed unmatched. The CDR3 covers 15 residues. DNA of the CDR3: TGTGCCAGCAGCGTAGTAGCGGGTGGCTACAATGAGCAGTTCTTC. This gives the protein CASSVVAGGYNEQFF.

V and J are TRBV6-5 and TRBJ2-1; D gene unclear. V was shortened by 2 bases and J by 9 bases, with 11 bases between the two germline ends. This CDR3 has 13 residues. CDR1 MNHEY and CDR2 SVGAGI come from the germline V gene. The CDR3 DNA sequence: TGTGCCAGCAGTTACATTTACCCTAGTGAGCAGTTCTTC. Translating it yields CASSYIYPSEQFF.

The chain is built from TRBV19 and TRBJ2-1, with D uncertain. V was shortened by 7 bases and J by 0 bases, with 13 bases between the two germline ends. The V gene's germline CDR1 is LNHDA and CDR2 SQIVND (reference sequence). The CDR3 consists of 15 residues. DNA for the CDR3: TGTGCCAGTACCCCCGCGGCGTCCTCCTACAATGAGCAGTTCTTC. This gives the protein CASTPAASSYNEQFF. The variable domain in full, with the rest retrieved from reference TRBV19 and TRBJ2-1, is DGGITQSPKYLFRKEGQNVTLSCEQNLNHDAMYWYRQDPGQGLRLIYYSQIVNDFQKGDIAEGYSVSREKKESFPLTVTSAQKNPTAFYLCASTPAASSYNEQFFGPGTRLTVL.

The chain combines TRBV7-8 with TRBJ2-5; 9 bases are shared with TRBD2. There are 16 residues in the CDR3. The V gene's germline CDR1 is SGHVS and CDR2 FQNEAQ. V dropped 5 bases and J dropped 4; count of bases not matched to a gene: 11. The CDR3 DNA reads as TGTGCCAGCAGCCAACGGAGGCTAGCGGGGAGAGAGACCCAGTACTTC. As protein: CASSQRRLAGRETQYF.

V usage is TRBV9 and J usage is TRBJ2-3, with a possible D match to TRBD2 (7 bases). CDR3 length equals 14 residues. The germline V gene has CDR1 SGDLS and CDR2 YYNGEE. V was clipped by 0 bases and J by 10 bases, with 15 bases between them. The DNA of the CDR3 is TGTGCCAGCAGCGTAGATCATAAGGGGGGGTCGCAGTATTTT. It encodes CASSVDHKGGSQYF.

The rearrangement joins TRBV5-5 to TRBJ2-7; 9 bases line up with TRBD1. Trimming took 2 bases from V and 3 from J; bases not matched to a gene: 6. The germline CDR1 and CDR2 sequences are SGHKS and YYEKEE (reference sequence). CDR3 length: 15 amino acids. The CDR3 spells CASSLDGTGFYEQYF. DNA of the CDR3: TGTGCCAGCAGCTTAGATGGGACAGGGTTCTACGAGCAGTACTTC.